This T cell receptor beta chain was profiled in a study of technical replicates of blood from a few donors (dated by TCRdb to about 2017). On this clone itself: Its target antigen remains unknown. No base quality information exists; no much larger clone differs at one position.

The library relied on the immunoSEQ multiplex PCR assay. TCRdb obtained this table from immuneACCESS and retained in-frame rearrangements with V and J assigned. These tables miss some clones; where compared with another copy, unresolved V genes account for less than half of the shortfall, and the remainder is unexplained. Recorded for this sample are tens of thousands of clones; roughly 93% of them occurred a single time. Under 0.5% of the sample is in the top ten clones. The TCR sequence derives from a human donor in good health. The sequenced material came from T cells isolated from PBMCs.

The nucleotide sequence is given as TGTGCCAGCAGCGGGCCGGACAGGGGCTACGAGCAGTACTTC. Its protein reads: CASSGPDRGYEQYF. The rearrangement combines TRBV11-1 with TRBJ2-7; 9 central nucleotides agree with TRBD1. The CDR3 sequence holds 14 residues, the cysteine and phenylalanine included. Left in the record is the CDR3 DNA by itself, 42 bases read in frame from the first base. CDR1 and CDR2 are drawn from the germline V gene (reference sequence): SGHAT, FQDESV. The junction shows trimming of 5 bases on V and 3 bases on J, and the gene matches do not reach 5 bases of it.